The clone carrying this T cell receptor beta chain turned up a few times. Its target is unknown. This record belongs to a study of persistence of HIV-infected CD4 T cells. As for the study in general: Antigen stimulation activated a lower proportion of cells, more of them memory, than anti-CD3/anti-CD28 stimulation.

Cells were stimulated nonspecifically with anti-CD3/anti-CD28 magnetic beads. CD4+ T cells upregulating both CD40 ligand and CD69 were sorted as responding cells. For at least 4 years, plasma HIV-1 RNA was undetectable (<50 copies/mL). This was the immunoSEQ version 4 assay in survey mode. Libraries were prepared by immunoSEQ multiplex PCR; TCRdb keeps only in-frame clonotypes and omits some of them. Among 40,000 to 60,000 clones listed, approximately 90% were seen once. Study-level points and caveats: Compared with CD3/CD28-stimulated cells, CMV- and Gag-responding cells showed lower TCRbeta richness.

Looked up from germline, CDR1 is SGHTA and CDR2 is FQGNSA. Trimming took 1 base from V and 5 from J; bases not matched to a gene: 3. The CDR3 spans 16 residues. The sample was CD4+ T cells sorted from PBMCs after roughly 18-hour stimulation, taken from a patient who received antiretroviral therapy. This chain connects TRBV7-2 to TRBJ1-6; TRBD1 aligns across 9 bases. The TCR was taken from an adult woman with HIV who was CMV-seropositive. DNA for the CDR3: TGTGCCAGCAGCTTAGGAGGGACAGGGAATAATTCACCCCTCCACTTT. This codes for CASSLGGTGNNSPLHF.